This TCR beta chain was recovered during a study of CD8 T cells in Susac syndrome. Whole-study results and caveats: TCR sequencing and HLA analysis covered a relatively small number of individuals.

The CDR3 extends over 14 amino acids. Losses at the gene ends were 4 bases for V and 8 bases for J; bases not matched to a gene: 9. CDR1 SGHTS and CDR2 YDEGEE come from the germline V gene. On this clonotype itself: Its antigen is currently unknown.

From blood CD8+ and CD4+ T cells, TCR beta sequences were generated. The CD8+ and CD4+ T cells were negatively isolated, with the TEMRA cells enriched by FACS. Reverse transcription of about 0.5 to 1 ug RNA was carried out with random hexamers. A multiplex approach, immunoSEQ multiplex PCR, amplified TCR beta CDR3 across 54 Vbeta and 13 Jbeta. TCRdb re-called the immunoSEQ multiplex PCR reads through MiXCR, storing one row per CDR3 protein. The data hold 100,000 to 150,000 distinct CDR3 sequences, with around 94% observed a single time. The V and J genes are TRBV5-8 and TRBJ2-4, with 7 bases that match TRBD1. The origin of this receptor is a human donor in good health. The sequenced sample consisted of CD4+ T cells from PBMCs. CDR3 nucleotide sequence: TGTGCCAGCAGCCGCACAGGGGCGAAAGACATTCAGTACTTC. Translating it yields CASSRTGAKDIQYF.